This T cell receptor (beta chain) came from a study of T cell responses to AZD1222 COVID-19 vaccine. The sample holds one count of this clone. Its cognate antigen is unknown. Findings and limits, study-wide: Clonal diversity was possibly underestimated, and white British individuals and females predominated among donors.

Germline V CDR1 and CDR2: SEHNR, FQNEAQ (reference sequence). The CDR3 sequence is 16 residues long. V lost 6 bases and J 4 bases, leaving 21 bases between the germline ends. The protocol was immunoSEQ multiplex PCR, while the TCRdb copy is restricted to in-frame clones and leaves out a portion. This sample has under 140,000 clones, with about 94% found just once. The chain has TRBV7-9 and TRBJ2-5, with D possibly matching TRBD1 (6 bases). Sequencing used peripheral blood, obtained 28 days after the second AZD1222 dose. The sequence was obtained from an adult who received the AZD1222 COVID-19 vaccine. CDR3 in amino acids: CASSYIRGKVGETQYF. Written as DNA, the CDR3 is TGTGCCAGCAGTTATATAAGGGGGAAGGTCGGAGAGACCCAGTACTTC.